The 29 T cell receptor beta chains below come from one sample, sequenced in a study of cytomegalovirus exposure and HLA in healthy donors. A multiplex PCR was run with 60 Vbeta primers and 13 Jbeta primers. TCRdb's copy holds only in-frame clones and misses some; the assay was immunoSEQ multiplex PCR. This table holds approximately 160,000 clones, 60% to 80% found once. Sequencing input: PBMCs. The origin of the receptors is a male donor in good health and CMV-seronegative.

The chain employs TRBV27 and TRBJ2-1; a possible D gene is TRBD1 (6 bases). CDR3 length: 14 residues. V shed 6 bases and J shed 6 bases, with 15 bases lying between them. The V gene's germline CDR1 is MNHEY and CDR2 SMNVEV (reference sequence). DNA of the CDR3: TGTGCCAGCAGAACAGGGTTTCCGGGCAATGAGCAGTTCTTC. It is translated as CASRTGFPGNEQFF.

The J gene is TRBJ2-3, the V gene TRBV7-2; weak D call: TRBD2 (6 bases). The germline V gene encodes CDR1 SGHTA and CDR2 FQGNSA. CDR3 length: 12 amino acids. Trimming removed 5 bases from V and 7 bases from J, with 10 bases in between. CDR3 sequence reads: CASSTGLHTQYF. CDR3 DNA sequence: TGTGCCAGCAGCACGGGACTCCATACGCAGTATTTT.

This clone appeared once. V gene TRBV28 combines with J gene TRBJ2-5; 9 positions match TRBD2. Germline lookup yields CDR1 MDHEN and CDR2 SYDVKM. Trimming removed 7 bases from V and 5 bases from J; junction bases left unmatched: 8. This CDR3 comprises 14 residues. CDR3 residues: CASKVAGARETQYF. The CDR3 region has the DNA TGTGCCAGCAAGGTAGCGGGAGCGAGGGAGACCCAGTACTTC.

The CDR3, as DNA: TGTGCCAGCAGCCACAGGGTTGAGACTGAAGCTTTCTTT. Protein product: CASSHRVETEAFF. This chain connects TRBV4-2 to TRBJ1-1; maybe TRBD1 (5 bases). V was cut by 3 bases and J by 5 bases, with 10 bases left in between. Germline V gene data show CDR1 as LGHNA and CDR2 as YNFKEQ. This CDR3 is 13 amino acids long.

This clone has more than one count but fewer than ten. The V call is TRBV28, the J call TRBJ1-5; D is ambiguous. Deletions cut 3 bases from V and 6 bases from J, with 6 bases between. CDR1 MDHEN and CDR2 SYDVKM come from the germline V gene. The CDR3 length is 12 residues. CDR3 loop: CASSFTGQPQHF. The DNA of the CDR3 is TGTGCCAGCAGTTTTACTGGTCAGCCCCAGCATTTT.

The chain has TRBV7-6 and TRBJ1-2; tentatively, D is TRBD1 (5 bases). This CDR3 is built from 13 residues. Trimming pared 2 bases from V and 8 bases from J, leaving 12 bases between. The V gene's germline CDR1 is SGHVS and CDR2 FNYEAQ. The CDR3 nucleotides read TGTGCCAGCAGCTTAAGACAGCTCACCGGCTACACCTTC. Amino acid sequence: CASSLRQLTGYTF.

This chain connects TRBV29-1 to TRBJ1-1, with TRBD1 as a possible D gene (6 bases). Germline CDR1 is SQVTM and CDR2 is ANQGSEA. There are 14 residues in the CDR3. V was trimmed by 3 bases and J by 4 bases, leaving 15 bases between them. CDR3 sequence reads: CSVEVGAVATEAFF. The CDR3 nucleotides read TGCAGCGTTGAGGTGGGGGCTGTCGCCACTGAAGCTTTCTTT. Using reference TRBV29-1 and TRBJ1-1 for the parts outside the CDR3, the full variable domain is SAVISQKPSRDICQRGTSLTIQCQVDSQVTMMFWYRQQPGQSLTLIATANQGSEATYESGFVIDKFPISRPNLTFSTLTVSNMSPEDSSIYLCSVEVGAVATEAFFGQGTRLTVV.

The rearrangement uses TRBV6-5 and TRBJ1-4; no clear D gene. The CDR3 spans 14 residues. Germline V lookup: CDR1 MNHEY, CDR2 SVGAGI. Trimming took off 2 bases at V and 4 bases at J, with 8 bases between the two ends. CDR3 nucleotides: TGTGCCAGCAGTTACAACCAGTTTAATGAAAAACTGTTTTTT. Its protein product is CASSYNQFNEKLFF.

V and J are TRBV25-1 and TRBJ1-4; a possible D gene is TRBD1 (6 bases). This CDR3 contains 15 residues. The V end was cut by 2 bases, the J end by 8 bases, with 15 bases between. In germline, CDR1 is MGHDK, CDR2 SYGVNS. The CDR3 sequence: CASSEEGRGVEKLFF. CDR3 DNA: TGTGCCAGCAGTGAAGAGGGCAGGGGAGTCGAAAAACTGTTTTTT. The full variable domain, with the rest looked up from reference TRBV25-1 and TRBJ1-4, is EADIYQTPRYLVIGTGKKITLECSQTMGHDKMYWYQQDPGMELHLIHYSYGVNSTEKGDLSSESTVSRIRTEHFPLTLESARPSHTSQYLCASSEEGRGVEKLFFGSGTQLSVL.

The V call is TRBV7-2, the J call TRBJ1-6; no definite D call. V gave up 5 bases and J gave up 7 bases, with 9 bases separating them. Germline CDR1 and CDR2: SGHTA and FQGNSA. There are 13 residues in the CDR3. The CDR3: CASSPSRNSPLHF. Here the CDR3 DNA reads TGTGCCAGCAGCCCCTCGAGGAATTCACCCCTCCACTTT.

This clone has just one count. V usage is TRBV5-1 and J usage is TRBJ2-7, with D possibly TRBD2 on 8 matching bases. Germline values: CDR1 SGHRS, CDR2 YFSETQ. This CDR3 is built from 14 residues. Trimming cost V 6 bases and J 12 bases, with 25 bases left between them. CDR3 sequence reads: CASNQGVGAGVLYF. The CDR3 nucleotides read TGCGCCAGCAACCAGGGGGTAGGAGCGGGAGTTCTGTACTTC.

The chain couples TRBV29-1 to TRBJ2-5; D unclear. V was clipped by 1 base and J by 2 bases, with 8 bases between them. Germline values: CDR1 SQVTM, CDR2 ANQGSEA. The CDR3 spans 13 residues. CDR3 sequence reads: CSVEVQPQETQYF. The CDR3 DNA reads TGCAGCGTTGAAGTACAGCCACAAGAGACCCAGTACTTC.

This clone was recorded a few times. This chain uses TRBV7-3 with TRBJ2-3; 11 positions match TRBD2. Germline V gives CDR1 SGHTA, CDR2 FQGTGA. The CDR3 is 17 amino acids. V was pared by 5 bases and J by 4 bases, with 11 bases of the junction left unmatched. CDR3 residues: CASSPKGSGGAADTQYF. In nucleotides, the CDR3 is TGTGCCAGCAGCCCAAAGGGTAGCGGGGGGGCGGCAGATACGCAGTATTTT.

V usage is TRBV12-5 and J usage is TRBJ2-7, with 7 bases matching TRBD1. Losses at the gene ends were 6 bases for V and 1 base for J; bases not matched to a gene: 3. Germline V CDR1 and CDR2: LGHNT, FRNRAP. The CDR3 has 13 residues. CDR3 coding DNA: TGTGCTAGTGGGCAGGGGGTGTCCTACGAGCAGTACTTC. This gives the protein CASGQGVSYEQYF.

V gene TRBV5-1 combines with J gene TRBJ1-4; the match to TRBD1 covers 9 bases. Germline V gene lookup returns CDR1 SGHRS and CDR2 YFSETQ. The CDR3 runs to 16 residues. V lost 5 bases to trimming and J lost 5 bases; unmatched junction nucleotides: 10. CDR3 protein: CASSSPPGQGNEKLFF. The CDR3 region has the DNA TGCGCCAGCAGTTCCCCTCCGGGACAGGGAAATGAAAAACTGTTTTTT.

The chain combines TRBV7-2 with TRBJ2-7; tentatively, D is TRBD2 (6 bases). Germline lookup yields CDR1 SGHTA and CDR2 FQGNSA. The CDR3 is 18 residues long. V lost 5 bases to trimming and J lost 0 bases, with 23 bases between them. The CDR3 sequence is CASSRPVTGTSGSYEQYF. The CDR3 DNA reads as TGTGCCAGCAGCCGTCCCGTAACCGGGACTTCGGGCTCCTACGAGCAGTACTTC. The variable domain in full, with the rest retrieved from reference TRBV7-2 and TRBJ2-7, is GAGVSQSPSNKVTEKGKDVELRCDPISGHTALYWYRQSLGQGLEFLIYFQGNSAPDKSGLPSDRFSAERTGGSVSTLTIQRTQQEDSAVYLCASSRPVTGTSGSYEQYFGPGTRLTVT.

The chain uses TRBV28 and TRBJ2-3; D may be TRBD2 (5 bases). The CDR3 runs 16 residues. Looked up from germline, CDR1 is MDHEN and CDR2 is SYDVKM. The V and J ends lost 3 bases and 3 bases respectively, with 16 bases between them. The CDR3 spells CASSFQSGKRTDTQYF. CDR3 sequence (DNA): TGTGCCAGCAGTTTTCAGTCGGGGAAGAGAACAGATACGCAGTATTTT.

The rearrangement uses TRBV30 and TRBJ1-1; TRBD1 matches 7 bases. V trimming: 3 bases; J trimming: 6 bases; junction bases outside the gene matches: 10. Germline CDR1 reads GTSNPN; CDR2 reads SVGIG (reference sequence). The CDR3 sequence is 14 residues long. CDR3: CAWRRRDRISEAFF. The CDR3 nucleotides are TGTGCCTGGAGGAGACGGGACAGAATTTCTGAAGCTTTCTTT.

This chain links TRBV7-7 with TRBJ2-7, with D perhaps TRBD2 (6 bases). Between the trimmed V and J ends, which lost 0 bases and 2 bases, there was a span of 11 bases. The CDR3 consists of 15 residues. Per germline, CDR1 SSHAT and CDR2 FNYEAQ (reference sequence). CDR3 bases: TGTGCCAGCAGCTTAGCGCCGGGGGTAGCCTACGAGCAGTACTTC. It is translated as CASSLAPGVAYEQYF.

The chain uses TRBV6-1 and TRBJ1-6, with D tentatively TRBD1 (5 bases). The V end lost 0 bases, the J end lost 9 bases, and 18 bases lay between the germline ends. CDR1 is MNHNS, CDR2 SASEGT, per germline. The CDR3 has 17 residues. The CDR3 sequence is CASSEAFRQGSGSPLHF. In DNA, the CDR3 is TGTGCCAGCAGTGAAGCATTCAGGCAGGGATCTGGTTCACCCCTCCACTTT.

CDR3 protein: CASSPRTGGGEQYF. In DNA, the CDR3 is TGTGCCAGCAGCCCGCGCACGGGAGGGGGCGAGCAGTACTTC. This sequence joins TRBV13 and TRBJ2-7; 8 bases fit TRBD2. This CDR3 has 14 residues. Trimming cost V 5 bases and J 6 bases; bases outside gene matches: 9. Germline loops: CDR1 PRHDT, CDR2 FYEKMQ (reference sequence).

This rearrangement joins TRBV5-1 to TRBJ2-2; D remains ambiguous. Germline values: CDR1 SGHRS, CDR2 YFSETQ. CDR3 length: 15 residues. V lost 5 bases and J lost 2, with 13 bases in between. The chain's CDR3 is CASRLAGSNTGELFF. CDR3 coding DNA: TGCGCCAGCAGGCTGGCCGGGTCTAACACCGGGGAGCTGTTTTTT.

With respect to this clone: Compared with germline, one end of the junction differs, possibly owing to a read error. The rearrangement joins TRBV19 to TRBJ1-5; D gene uncertain. There are 17 residues in the CDR3. Germline V lookup: CDR1 LNHDA, CDR2 SQIVND (reference sequence). The chain's CDR3 is CASSRSFSIRRNQPQRF. CDR3 bases: TGTGCCAGTAGTCGGAGTTTTTCCATCCGTCGCAATCAGCCCCAGCGTTTT.

The chain recombines TRBV2 with TRBJ1-2; D gene uncertain. V was trimmed by 5 bases and J by 8 bases, leaving 15 bases between them. This CDR3 contains 13 residues. Germline CDR1 and CDR2: SNHLY and FYNNEI. The CDR3 DNA reads as TGTGCCAGCAGTTATGCCTCGGGGTTCGGCTACACCTTC. Protein sequence: CASSYASGFGYTF.

The chain is built from TRBV11-1 and TRBJ2-4; 9 positions agree with TRBD2. V lost 4 bases and J lost 8; bases outside the gene matches: 9. Germline V gene data show CDR1 as SGHAT and CDR2 as FQDESV (reference sequence). There are 15 residues in the CDR3. In DNA form, the CDR3 reads TGTGCCAGCAGCTCGACCCTTAGCGGGAGTTACATTCAGTACTTC. As protein: CASSSTLSGSYIQYF.

This chain links TRBV4-1 with TRBJ2-5; tentatively, D is TRBD1 (6 bases). V lost 4 bases and J lost 3, with 12 bases in between. CDR1 is MGHRA and CDR2 is YSYEKL in the germline V gene. The CDR3 is 14 amino acids. Written as DNA, the CDR3 is TGCGCCAGCAGCCGCACAGGGAAGAAAGAGACCCAGTACTTC. This gives the protein CASSRTGKKETQYF.

The rearrangement uses TRBV7-6 and TRBJ2-2, with 7 bases aligning to TRBD2. From germline, CDR1 is SGHVS and CDR2 FNYEAQ. The V gene end was trimmed by 1 base and the J gene end by 6 bases; junction bases not matched to a gene: 5. The length of the CDR3 is 15 residues. The CDR3 nucleotides read TGTGCCAGCAGCTTAGGAGCTAGCGGCGCCGGGGAGCTGTTTTTT. It specifies CASSLGASGAGELFF.

This chain joins TRBV2 and TRBJ2-7, with a tentative D call TRBD1 (6 bases). V was clipped by 1 base and J by 6 bases, with 13 bases between them. Germline CDR1 reads SNHLY; CDR2 reads FYNNEI. The CDR3 consists of 14 residues. CDR3 in amino acids: CASSEVQGFGEQYF. The DNA of the CDR3 is TGTGCCAGCAGTGAAGTCCAGGGGTTCGGCGAGCAGTACTTC.

This clone was seen a single time. The J gene is TRBJ1-4, the V gene TRBV7-9; TRBD1 agrees at 7 bases. J lost 0 bases, V lost 5 bases, and 3 bases had no gene match. CDR3 length equals 15 residues. Germline CDR1 reads SEHNR; CDR2 reads FQNEAQ (reference sequence). CDR3 sequence: CASSRQGTTNEKLFF. CDR3 coding DNA: TGTGCCAGCAGCCGACAGGGAACAACTAATGAAAAACTGTTTTTT.